The rows below give T cell receptor beta chains drawn from one sample of a study of technical replicates of blood from a handful of donors. The repertoire was sequenced with immunoSEQ multiplex PCR; TCRdb's copy has only in-frame clones and lacks some. The data hold under 85,000 clones, with just under 95% observed a single time. The sample taken for sequencing was T cells isolated from PBMCs. The receptors were sampled from a human donor in good health. Each CDR3 is given with its conserved first and last residue. The D gene is left open where the match is weak. Size is omitted from some rows. Given values are once, few, many or a class for expanded clones.

V gene,J gene,clone size,D gene,CDR3 protein,CDR3 DNA
TRBV6-5,TRBJ1-2,NA,TRBD1,CASSFGQGTNYGYTF,TGTGCCAGCAGTTTTGGACAGGGGACTAACTATGGCTACACCTTC
TRBV19,TRBJ2-2,NA,TRBD1,CASRNRGTGELFF,TGTGCCAGTAGAAACAGGGGGACCGGGGAGCTGTTTTTT
TRBV5-1,TRBJ2-1,NA,TRBD2,CASSLDAVAGGRNEQFF,TGCGCCAGCAGCTTGGACGCGGTAGCGGGAGGGCGGAATGAGCAGTTCTTC
TRBV30,TRBJ2-5,NA,NA,CAWNRQAVRETQYF,TGTGCCTGGAATCGACAGGCGGTCCGAGAGACCCAGTACTTC
TRBV10-2,TRBJ2-3,NA,TRBD2,CASSKGLAGTDTQYF,TGCGCCAGCAGTAAGGGACTAGCGGGAACAGATACGCAGTATTTT
TRBV11-2,TRBJ2-7,once,TRBD2,CASSSTSGRHHEQYF,TGTGCCAGCAGCTCGACTAGCGGGAGACACCACGAGCAGTACTTC
TRBV7-6,TRBJ2-3,NA,NA,CASSLEDSASTDTQYF,TGTGCCAGCAGCTTAGAGGACAGTGCTAGCACAGATACGCAGTATTTT
TRBV10-1,TRBJ2-1,NA,TRBD2,CASSEALAGRRVNEQFF,TGCGCCAGCAGTGAGGCCCTAGCGGGAAGAAGAGTGAATGAGCAGTTCTTC
TRBV28,TRBJ2-1,NA,NA,CATSWREHFHEQFF,TGTGCCACCAGTTGGAGGGAGCATTTTCATGAGCAGTTCTTC
TRBV6-5,TRBJ2-3,NA,TRBD2,CASSYSSGANTQYF,TGTGCCAGCAGTTACTCGAGCGGGGCTAATACGCAGTATTTT
TRBV6-1,TRBJ1-5,once,TRBD1,CASRATGGFNQPQHF,TGTGCCAGCAGAGCGACAGGGGGCTTCAATCAGCCCCAGCATTTT
TRBV19,TRBJ1-2,NA,TRBD1,CASRKYPDRGEGYTF,TGTGCCAGTCGTAAATACCCGGACAGGGGGGAAGGCTACACCTTC
TRBV7-6,TRBJ2-5,NA,NA,CASSNPRGRETQYF,TGTGCCAGCAGCAACCCCAGGGGACGAGAGACCCAGTACTTC
TRBV13,TRBJ1-5,NA,NA,CASSLTGYQPQHF,TGTGCCAGCAGCTTAACAGGGTATCAGCCCCAGCATTTT
TRBV7-3,TRBJ2-7,NA,TRBD2,CASSLTLAGAYEQYF,TGTGCCAGCAGCTTAACCCTAGCGGGGGCCTACGAGCAGTACTTC
TRBV25-1,TRBJ2-7,NA,NA,CASSRGNHYYEQYF,TGTGCCAGCAGTAGAGGGAATCACTACTACGAGCAGTACTTC
TRBV13,TRBJ2-7,NA,NA,CASSLWRSYEQYF,TGTGCCAGCAGCTTATGGCGGTCCTACGAGCAGTACTTC
TRBV19,TRBJ2-2,NA,NA,CASSIWGVAGELFF,TGTGCCAGTAGTATCTGGGGCGTAGCCGGGGAGCTGTTTTTT
TRBV30,TRBJ1-2,NA,NA,CAWSSEGVGGYGYTF,TGTGCCTGGAGTAGCGAGGGAGTAGGAGGCTATGGCTACACCTTC
TRBV19,TRBJ1-5,NA,TRBD1,CASSIPRGADQPQHF,TGTGCCAGTAGTATCCCCAGGGGGGCGGATCAGCCCCAGCATTTT
TRBV19,TRBJ2-7,NA,TRBD2,CASSLLAGETYEQYF,TGTGCCAGTAGCTTACTAGCGGGAGAAACCTACGAGCAGTACTTC
TRBV15,TRBJ2-1,NA,TRBD2,CATSRVGGGSRNEQFF,TGTGCCACCAGCAGAGTTGGGGGGGGGTCTAGGAATGAGCAGTTCTTC
TRBV30,TRBJ2-7,once,NA,CAWSTDYEQYF,TGTGCCTGGAGTACTGACTACGAGCAGTACTTC
TRBV10-3,TRBJ2-5,NA,NA,CAISESGGGAEAQYF,TGTGCCATCAGTGAGTCGGGTGGGGGCGCAGAGGCCCAGTACTTC
TRBV28,TRBJ1-2,NA,NA,CASSPPQGFMRYGYTF,TGTGCCAGCAGCCCGCCCCAGGGATTTATGCGGTATGGCTACACCTTC
TRBV19,TRBJ2-1,NA,TRBD2,CASSLYSGRSTYNEQFF,TGTGCCAGTAGTCTTTATAGCGGGAGGTCTACCTACAATGAGCAGTTCTTC
TRBV7-9,TRBJ1-5,NA,TRBD1,CASSSAGTGIGGNQPQHF,TGTGCCAGCAGCTCAGCGGGGACAGGGATTGGCGGCAATCAGCCCCAGCATTTT